One sample yielded the 15 T cell receptor beta chains listed below, sequenced in a study of blood T cell repertoires in COVID-19. The repertoire was sequenced with immunoSEQ multiplex PCR; TCRdb's copy has only in-frame clones and lacks some. The profile shows 76,000 or so clones, approximately 80% of them singletons. The material sequenced was peripheral blood. The receptors originated from a man aged 45-65 years with acute or convalescent COVID-19.

V usage is TRBV12-3 or TRBV12-4 and J usage is TRBJ2-5; D perhaps matches TRBD1 (5 bases). The length of the CDR3 is 13 residues. V lost 2 bases, J lost 4 bases, and 8 bases lay in between. The CDR3 sequence is CASSLRGSETQYF. As DNA, the CDR3 is TGTGCCAGCAGTTTAAGGGGCTCAGAGACCCAGTACTTC.

This clone was found a few times. The chain employs TRBV3-1 (or the pseudogene TRBV3-2) and TRBJ2-1, with 13 bases that match TRBD2. The CDR3 spans 17 residues. CDR1 is LGHDT, CDR2 YNNKEL, per germline (reference sequence). Germline trimming cut 0 bases from V and 4 bases from J; bases unmatched to any gene: 3. The CDR3 DNA follows: TGTGCCAGCAGCCAAGACAGGACTAGCGGGAGATACAATGAGCAGTTCTTC. It is translated as CASSQDRTSGRYNEQFF.

The chain links TRBV5-4 to TRBJ1-2; weak D call: TRBD1 (5 bases). V was shortened by 4 bases and J by 2 bases, with 12 bases between the two germline ends. Germline CDR1 and CDR2: SGHNT and YYREEE (reference sequence). The CDR3 is made up of 14 amino acids. The CDR3 DNA reads TGTGCCAGCAGCCCGTGGGCAGGGAACTATGGCTACACCTTC. Its protein is CASSPWAGNYGYTF. Using reference TRBV5-4 and TRBJ1-2 for the parts outside the CDR3, the full variable domain is ETGVTQSPTHLIKTRGQQVTLRCSSQSGHNTVSWYQQALGQGPQFIFQYYREEENGRGNFPPRFSGLQFPNYSSELNVNALELDDSALYLCASSPWAGNYGYTFGSGTRLTVV.

The CDR3 is CASSYSYGTGNGYTF. The CDR3 DNA is TGTGCCAGCAGCTACTCTTACGGGACAGGGAATGGCTACACCTTC. The chain combines TRBV7-9 with TRBJ1-2, with 9 nucleotides matching TRBD1. In germline, CDR1 is SEHNR, CDR2 FQNEAQ (reference sequence). J was trimmed by 6 bases and V by 4 bases; bases with no gene match: 9. The CDR3 spans 15 residues.

J is TRBJ2-1 and V is TRBV2; 11 nucleotides align to TRBD2. Unmatched junction bases numbered 6, after V lost 5 bases and J lost 9 bases. CDR3 length equals 14 residues. Germline CDR1 and CDR2: SNHLY and FYNNEI. The CDR3: CASSIAGGIVEQFF. Written as DNA, the CDR3 is TGTGCCAGCAGTATAGCGGGGGGGATTGTTGAGCAGTTCTTC.

The rearrangement links TRBV27 to TRBJ2-7; 7 nucleotides match TRBD1. The length of the CDR3 is 15 residues. The J segment lost 1 base and the V segment lost 5 bases, leaving 8 bases of the junction unmatched. Germline CDR1 and CDR2: MNHEY and SMNVEV (reference sequence). Here the CDR3 reads CASSTRQGRSYEQYF. The CDR3 DNA is TGTGCCAGCAGTACCCGACAGGGTAGGTCCTACGAGCAGTACTTC.

V gene TRBV23-1 combines with J gene TRBJ1-5; 10 bases are shared with TRBD1. TRBV23-1 carries the ORF label, with uncertain function. The CDR3 is 19 residues long. The V gene end was trimmed by 3 bases and the J gene end by 2 bases; junction bases not matched to a gene: 13. The CDR3 nucleotides are TGCGCCAGCAGTCACCTGCCGAACCGGGACAGGGGACGCAATCAGCCCCAGCATTTT. This gives the protein CASSHLPNRDRGRNQPQHF.

The chain carries TRBV6-5 and TRBJ2-7; TRBD1 matches at 7 bases. Looked up from germline, CDR1 is MNHEY and CDR2 is SVGAGI. With V trimmed by 4 bases and J by 4 bases, 10 bases remained unmatched. The CDR3 covers 15 residues. The CDR3 loop is CASSSNAGGAYEQYF. The CDR3 coding sequence is TGTGCCAGCAGTTCGAATGCAGGGGGAGCATACGAGCAGTACTTC.

This sequence joins TRBV5-6 and TRBJ2-7; D call uncertain. This CDR3 region has 17 residues. The germline V and J ends were trimmed by 2 bases and 4 bases, with 22 bases remaining between them. Germline values: CDR1 SGHDT, CDR2 YYEEEE. CDR3 loop: CASSFWANFGKLYEQYF. The CDR3 coding sequence is TGTGCCAGCAGCTTTTGGGCCAACTTCGGAAAATTATACGAGCAGTACTTC.

The V and J genes are TRBV7-2 and TRBJ1-2; the match to TRBD1 covers 12 bases. V lost 1 base and J lost 13; bases outside the gene matches: 10. The CDR3 totals 15 residues. Germline V lookup: CDR1 SGHTA, CDR2 FQGNSA. CDR3 region: CASSLVVGTGGAATF. The DNA of the CDR3 is TGTGCCAGCAGCTTAGTGGTGGGGACAGGGGGCGCAGCCACCTTC.

The rearrangement uses TRBV18 and TRBJ1-1; a weak D match, TRBD1 (6 bases). Germline assignment: CDR1 KGHSH and CDR2 LQKENI. The CDR3 covers 14 residues. Trimming stripped 3 bases from V and 4 bases from J, with 12 bases between. The CDR3 DNA sequence: TGTGCCAGCTCACCCCTACAGGGAAGCACTGAAGCTTTCTTT. Translated, it gives CASSPLQGSTEAFF.

J is TRBJ2-7 and V is TRBV5-1; weak D call: TRBD1 (5 bases). Germline V gives CDR1 SGHRS, CDR2 YFSETQ. Trimming shortened V by 1 base and J by 5 bases, and 7 bases separated the two germline ends. The CDR3 spans 12 residues. The CDR3 DNA reads as TGCGCCAGCAGCTTGACAGGCAACGAGCAGTACTTC. Its protein is CASSLTGNEQYF.

This clone came up a few times. The J gene is TRBJ1-1, the V gene TRBV7-3; weak D call: TRBD1 (5 bases). The CDR3 covers 14 residues. CDR1 and CDR2 (germline): SGHTA, FQGTGA. The V gene lost 6 bases and the J gene lost 3 bases, with 14 bases spanning the gap. The CDR3 DNA is TGTGCCAGCAGTCCAGGGATGTACGACACTGAAGCTTTCTTT. Amino acid sequence: CASSPGMYDTEAFF.

The CDR3 loop is CASSTRDREETQYF. Here the CDR3 DNA reads TGTGCCAGCAGTACCCGGGACAGGGAAGAGACCCAGTACTTC. The rearrangement joins TRBV5-4 to TRBJ2-5; 9 bases are a match to TRBD1. Germline V lookup: CDR1 SGHNT, CDR2 YYREEE (reference sequence). V was clipped by 5 bases and J by 3 bases; unmatched bases: 5. The CDR3 runs 14 residues.

In its sample, this clone was seen once. The V and J genes are TRBV29-1 and TRBJ2-7, with a possible D match to TRBD2 (6 bases). This CDR3 has 12 amino acids. V gave up 7 bases and J gave up 2 bases, with 12 bases separating them. The germline V gene has CDR1 SQVTM and CDR2 ANQGSEA. CDR3 amino acids: CSGGERAYEQYF. CDR3 coding DNA: TGCAGCGGCGGGGAGAGGGCCTACGAGCAGTACTTC.